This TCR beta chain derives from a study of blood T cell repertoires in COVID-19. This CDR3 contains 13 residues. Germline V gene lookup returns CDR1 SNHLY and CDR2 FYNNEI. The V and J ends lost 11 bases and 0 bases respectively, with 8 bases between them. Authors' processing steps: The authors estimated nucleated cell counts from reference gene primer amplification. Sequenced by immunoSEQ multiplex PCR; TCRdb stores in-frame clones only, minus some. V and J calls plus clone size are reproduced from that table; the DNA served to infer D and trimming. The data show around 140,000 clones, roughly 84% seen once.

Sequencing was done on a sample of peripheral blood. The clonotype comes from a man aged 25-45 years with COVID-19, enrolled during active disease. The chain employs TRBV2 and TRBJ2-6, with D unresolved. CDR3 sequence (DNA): TGTGCCCGGTGGAGCTCTGGGGCCAACGTCCTGACTTTC. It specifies CARWSSGANVLTF. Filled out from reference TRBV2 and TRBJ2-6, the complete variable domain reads EPEVTQTPSHQVTQMGQEVILRCVPISNHLYFYWYRQILGQKVEFLVSFYNNEISEKSEIFDDQFSVERPDGSNFTLKIRSTKLEDSAMYFCARWSSGANVLTFGAGSRLTVL.